This entry lists 4 T cell receptor beta chains sequenced from one sample in a study of control samples from healthy donors and cancer patients. Libraries were prepared by immunoSEQ multiplex PCR; TCRdb keeps only in-frame clonotypes and omits some of them. The profile shows about 120,000 clones, about 89% of them singletons. Material: blood. These TCRs come from a man aged 45-60 years in good health.

The gene calls are TRBV24-1 and TRBJ2-5; 9 bases agree with TRBD2. Trimming removed 5 bases from V and 4 bases from J; junction bases left unmatched: 7. The germline V gene encodes CDR1 KGHDR and CDR2 SFDVKD. The CDR3 loop spans 15 amino acids. The CDR3 nucleotides are TGTGCCACCAGTGTAGGCGGGGGGGCAGGAGAGACCCAGTACTTC. Translating gives CATSVGGGAGETQYF.

The chain uses TRBV10-2 and TRBJ1-5, with 11 bases that match TRBD1. The J segment lost 6 bases and the V segment lost 8 bases, leaving 3 bases of the junction unmatched. The CDR3 consists of 13 residues. Germline V gives CDR1 WSHSY, CDR2 SAAADI. The DNA for the CDR3 is TGCGCCAGCGGACAGGGGGCGGGTCAGCCCCAGCATTTT. This encodes CASGQGAGQPQHF.

This rearrangement joins TRBV5-1 to TRBJ1-1; a weak D match, TRBD1 (6 bases). The CDR3 runs to 14 residues. The V end was cut by 0 bases, the J end by 1 base, with 7 bases between. CDR1 and CDR2 (germline): SGHRS, YFSETQ. The CDR3 region has the DNA TGCGCCAGCAGCTTGGGGGGGGCGAACACTGAAGCTTTCTTT. It codes for CASSLGGANTEAFF.

The chain combines TRBV19 with TRBJ1-5, with D maybe TRBD1 (6 bases). CDR3 length: 15 amino acids. V was cut by 4 bases and J by 7 bases, with 17 bases left in between. Per the germline V gene, CDR1 is LNHDA and CDR2 is SQIVND (reference sequence). The CDR3 spells CASSNSGGGRQPQHF. CDR3 coding DNA: TGTGCCAGTAGTAATTCGGGGGGGGGCCGGCAGCCCCAGCATTTT.